These 14 T cell receptor beta chains share one sample of origin, sequenced in a study of blood T cell repertoires in COVID-19. The assay was immunoSEQ multiplex PCR, and TCRdb's table has in-frame clones only and misses some. This repertoire shows 210,000 or so clones, approximately 81% found once; its top ten account for 18%. Source material: peripheral blood. The receptors originated from a woman aged 80 or over with active or convalescent COVID-19.

The V call is TRBV3-1 (or the pseudogene TRBV3-2), the J call TRBJ1-3; possible D gene TRBD1, 6 bases. The CDR3 covers 17 residues. The V gene lost 5 bases and the J gene lost 0 bases, with 17 bases spanning the gap. Germline values: CDR1 LGHDT, CDR2 YNNKEL (reference sequence). Here the CDR3 reads CASSRGGARLSGNTIYF. CDR3 DNA: TGTGCCAGCAGCAGAGGGGGGGCAAGGCTCTCTGGAAACACCATATATTTT.

This clone was recorded once. The rearrangement links TRBV4-1 to TRBJ1-4; tentatively, D is TRBD1 (6 bases). This CDR3 is built from 17 residues. Per the germline V gene, CDR1 is MGHRA and CDR2 is YSYEKL. V lost 4 bases to trimming and J lost 2 bases, with 17 bases between them. The CDR3 region has the DNA TGCGCCAGCAGCCCTCAGGCTAGGGGGGGCACTAATGAAAAACTGTTTTTT. Protein sequence: CASSPQARGGTNEKLFF.

The chain links TRBV2 to TRBJ1-5; 7 bases agree with TRBD1. Losses at the gene ends were 5 bases for V and 7 bases for J; bases not matched to a gene: 5. The CDR3 loop spans 13 amino acids. Germline values: CDR1 SNHLY, CDR2 FYNNEI. The CDR3: CASSRDRGQPQHF. The CDR3, as DNA: TGTGCCAGCAGTCGGGACAGAGGGCAGCCCCAGCATTTT.

This chain joins TRBV5-6 and TRBJ2-3, with D possibly matching TRBD2 (5 bases). The CDR3 is made up of 13 amino acids. Germline-derived CDR1 and CDR2 are SGHDT and YYEEEE. Trimming stripped 4 bases from V and 8 bases from J, with 14 bases between. The CDR3 nucleotides are TGTGCCAGCAGCGGACCGCTAGCAGTTACGCAGTATTTT. It yields the protein CASSGPLAVTQYF.

The genes are TRBV28 and TRBJ1-5, with 8 bases fitting TRBD1. The germline V gene has CDR1 MDHEN and CDR2 SYDVKM. The CDR3 has 14 amino acids. Trimming removed 4 bases from V and 8 bases from J; junction bases left unmatched: 7. Written as DNA, the CDR3 is TGTGCCAGCAGTTCCCCAGGGGGCGGCGAGCCCCAGCATTTT. The encoded protein is CASSSPGGGEPQHF.

The gene calls are TRBV28 and TRBJ1-6; the match to TRBD1 covers 9 bases. The germline CDR1 and CDR2 sequences are MDHEN and SYDVKM. Trimming at V came to 6 bases and at J to 10 bases, leaving 4 bases not matched to a gene. CDR3 length equals 13 residues. CDR3 amino acids: CASRGQGPSPLHF. The CDR3 coding sequence is TGTGCCAGCAGGGGACAGGGTCCATCACCCCTCCACTTT.

The count of this clone is one. This chain links TRBV5-1 with TRBJ2-1; the match to TRBD2 covers 12 bases. The V gene's germline CDR1 is SGHRS and CDR2 YFSETQ. The CDR3 is 15 amino acids. Losses at the gene ends were 4 bases for V and 5 bases for J; bases not matched to a gene: 4. Written as DNA, the CDR3 is TGCGCCAGCAGCATCCTAGCGGGAGGGAACAATGAGCAGTTCTTC. Its translation: CASSILAGGNNEQFF.

This chain joins TRBV2 and TRBJ1-1; 9 positions agree with TRBD1. Germline CDR1 and CDR2: SNHLY and FYNNEI. CDR3 length equals 13 residues. The V gene end was trimmed by 7 bases and the J gene end by 4 bases; junction bases not matched to a gene: 4. The CDR3 loop reads CASNTDRGTEAFF. In DNA form, the CDR3 reads TGTGCCAGCAATACGGACAGGGGCACTGAAGCTTTCTTT.

The chain employs TRBV2 and TRBJ2-5; 7 bases map to TRBD1. The V and J ends lost 6 bases and 2 bases, in that order; junction bases with no gene match: 6. Per the germline V gene, CDR1 is SNHLY and CDR2 is FYNNEI. The CDR3 totals 14 residues. CDR3 loop: CASRPTGMQETQYF. CDR3 coding DNA: TGTGCCAGCAGACCGACAGGGATGCAAGAGACCCAGTACTTC.

CDR3 in DNA: TGCAGCGTTGAACACCCAACAGGCAACTACGAGCAGTACTTC. This translates into CSVEHPTGNYEQYF. This chain connects TRBV29-1 to TRBJ2-7, with D maybe TRBD1 (5 bases). Germline CDR1 reads SQVTM; CDR2 reads ANQGSEA. V lost 2 bases and J lost 3, with 14 bases in between. This CDR3 is 14 amino acids long.

This clone was seen at least ten times. V and J are TRBV24-1 and TRBJ2-1; 13 nucleotides agree with TRBD2. Germline lookup yields CDR1 KGHDR and CDR2 SFDVKD. There are 16 residues in the CDR3. Losses at the gene ends were 4 bases for V and 8 bases for J; bases not matched to a gene: 7. The CDR3 loop is CATSDIGTSGDHEQFF. The CDR3 coding sequence is TGTGCCACCAGTGACATTGGGACTAGCGGGGATCATGAGCAGTTCTTC.

V and J are TRBV9 and TRBJ1-4; the D gene is possibly TRBD1 (6 bases). Germline CDR1 SGDLS, CDR2 YYNGEE. There are 13 residues in the CDR3. V was pared by 0 bases and J by 13 bases, with 13 bases between. CDR3 amino acids: CASSVEGQGRLFF. CDR3 nucleotides: TGTGCCAGCAGCGTAGAGGGGCAGGGGAGACTGTTTTTT.

This clone came up once. J is TRBJ1-2 and V is TRBV6-4; D might be TRBD1 (5 bases). Trimming shortened V by 5 bases and J by 2 bases, and 6 bases separated the two germline ends. The V gene's germline CDR1 is MRHNA and CDR2 SNTAGT. This CDR3 is built from 12 residues. This CDR3 is CASSQGNYGYTF. The CDR3 DNA follows: TGTGCCAGCAGTCAGGGAAACTATGGCTACACCTTC.

The V gene is TRBV15, the J gene TRBJ2-2; a possible D gene is TRBD1 (5 bases). The V gene's germline CDR1 is LNHNV and CDR2 YYDKDF (reference sequence). Trimming stripped 0 bases from V and 7 bases from J, with 12 bases between. CDR3 length: 15 residues. CDR3: CATSRDHFQGGELFF. The CDR3 bases are TGTGCCACCAGCAGAGATCACTTCCAGGGCGGGGAGCTGTTTTTT.